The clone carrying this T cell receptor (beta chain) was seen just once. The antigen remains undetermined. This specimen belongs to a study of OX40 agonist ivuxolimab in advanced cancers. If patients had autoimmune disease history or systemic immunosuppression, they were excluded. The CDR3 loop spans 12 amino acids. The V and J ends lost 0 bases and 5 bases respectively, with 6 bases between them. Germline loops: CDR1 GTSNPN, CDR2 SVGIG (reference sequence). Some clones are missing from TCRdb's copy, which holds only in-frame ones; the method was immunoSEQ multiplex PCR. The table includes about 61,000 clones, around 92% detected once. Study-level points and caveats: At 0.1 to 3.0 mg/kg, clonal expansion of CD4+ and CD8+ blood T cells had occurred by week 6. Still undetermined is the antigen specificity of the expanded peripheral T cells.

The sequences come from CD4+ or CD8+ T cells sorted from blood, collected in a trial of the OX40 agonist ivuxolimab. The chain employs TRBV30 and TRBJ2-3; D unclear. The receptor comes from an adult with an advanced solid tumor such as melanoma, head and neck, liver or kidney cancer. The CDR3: CAWSVWGDTQYF. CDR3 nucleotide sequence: TGTGCCTGGAGTGTCTGGGGAGATACGCAGTATTTT.